The present TCR beta chain was sequenced within a study of cytomegalovirus exposure and HLA in healthy donors. As regards this clone: Its antigen remains unidentified.

Study results and limitations: First-cohort TCR clusters were later found to tend to co-occur in the approximately 120 validation repertoires.

V shed 5 bases and J shed 10 bases, with 12 bases lying between them. The CDR3 spans 12 residues. Germline V gene data show CDR1 as SGHVS and CDR2 as FNYEAQ. Sequencing was performed with immunoSEQ multiplex PCR; in TCRdb, only in-frame clones are kept and a portion is missing. The data show roughly 330,000 clones, about nine tenths seen once. This sequence was found in a woman aged 25 to 45 in good health and CMV-seropositive. The chain links TRBV7-6 to TRBJ2-1, with D possibly matching TRBD1 (5 bases). Sequenced: PBMCs. The DNA for the CDR3 is TGTGCCAGCAGCCCTTCTAAGGGGGAGCAGTTCTTC. This gives the protein CASSPSKGEQFF.